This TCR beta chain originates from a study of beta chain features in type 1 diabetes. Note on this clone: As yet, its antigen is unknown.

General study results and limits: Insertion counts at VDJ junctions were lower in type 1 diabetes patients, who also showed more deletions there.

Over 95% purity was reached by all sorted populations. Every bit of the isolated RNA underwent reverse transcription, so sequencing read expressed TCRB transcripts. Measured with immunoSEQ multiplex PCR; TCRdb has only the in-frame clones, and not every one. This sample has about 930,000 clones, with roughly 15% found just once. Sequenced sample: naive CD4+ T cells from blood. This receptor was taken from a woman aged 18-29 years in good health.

The CDR3: CASSEQGFSSGNTIYF. The CDR3, as DNA: TGTGCCAGCAGCGAACAGGGATTTTCCTCTGGAAACACCATATATTTT. The genes are TRBV2 and TRBJ1-3; TRBD1 is a possible D gene (6 bases). CDR1 is SNHLY, CDR2 FYNNEI, per germline. Trimming left V 6 bases short and J 0 bases short, with 15 bases between. There are 16 residues in the CDR3.